The 17 T cell receptor beta chains below come from one sample, sequenced in a study of blood T cell repertoires in COVID-19. Generated by immunoSEQ multiplex PCR, the TCRdb table keeps only in-frame clones and is missing some. The data show 65,000 to 80,000 clones, about 87% seen once. Material: peripheral blood. Every receptor here comes from a man aged 50 or older with active COVID-19.

The chain is built from TRBV6-2 or TRBV6-3 and TRBJ2-7, with 7 bases lining up with TRBD2. The V gene's germline CDR1 is MNHEY and CDR2 SVGEGT. Trimming removed 5 bases from V and 1 base from J; junction bases left unmatched: 5. This CDR3 region has 14 residues. CDR3 in DNA: TGTGCCAGCAGTAAAGCGGGATCTTCCTACGAGCAGTACTTC. It codes for CASSKAGSSYEQYF.

This chain joins TRBV6-2 or TRBV6-3 and TRBJ1-5; no reliable D call. Per germline, CDR1 MNHEY and CDR2 SVGEGT. Between the trimmed V and J ends, which lost 6 bases and 5 bases, there was a span of 17 bases. The length of the CDR3 is 15 residues. CDR3: CASSHGDFVDQPQHF. The CDR3 nucleotides read TGTGCCAGCAGCCACGGGGATTTTGTTGATCAGCCCCAGCATTTT.

The count of this clone is one. The chain couples TRBV2 to TRBJ1-1, with 9 nucleotides matching TRBD1. The CDR3 runs to 16 residues. V lost 6 bases to trimming and J lost 10 bases; unmatched junction nucleotides: 18. The V gene's germline CDR1 is SNHLY and CDR2 FYNNEI. The chain's CDR3 is CASSENAGQGIGGAFF. The CDR3 coding sequence is TGTGCCAGCAGCGAGAACGCTGGACAGGGGATTGGTGGAGCTTTCTTT.

Here the CDR3 reads CASSLSAHLAGNLLNEQFF. CDR3 in DNA: TGTGCCAGCAGCCTATCCGCCCATCTAGCGGGCAACCTACTCAATGAGCAGTTCTTC. V and J are TRBV7-9 and TRBJ2-1; the match to TRBD2 covers 8 bases. The germline gives CDR1 SEHNR, CDR2 FQNEAQ (reference sequence). The CDR3 runs 19 residues. Trimming took 5 bases from V and 6 from J; bases not matched to a gene: 21.

This clone occurred once. This chain joins TRBV28 and TRBJ2-7; 7 bases are shared with TRBD1. The CDR3 totals 16 residues. Germline CDR1 is MDHEN and CDR2 is SYDVKM. Trimming cost V 2 bases and J 5 bases; bases outside gene matches: 12. CDR3 nucleotide sequence: TGTGCCAGCAGTTTAAGTTGGGCAGGGGGTGCCCACGAGCAGTACTTC. It codes for CASSLSWAGGAHEQYF.

The CDR3 bases are TGTGCCATCAGTACTAGCGGGGGGGCCTTATACGAGCAGTACTTC. This gives the protein CAISTSGGALYEQYF. V is TRBV10-3 and J is TRBJ2-7; 13 bases line up with TRBD2. The germline V gene has CDR1 ENHRY and CDR2 SYGVKD. This CDR3 spans 15 amino acids. The ends lost 5 bases at V and 4 bases at J; junction bases unmatched: 5.

The J gene is TRBJ2-7, the V gene TRBV7-2; a possible D gene is TRBD1 (6 bases). This CDR3 region has 14 residues. CDR1 is SGHTA and CDR2 is FQGNSA in the germline V gene. V lost 6 bases, J lost 0 bases, and 12 bases lay in between. In DNA form, the CDR3 reads TGTGCCAGCAGAGGACAGCAGTTCTCCTACGAGCAGTACTTC. Residues: CASRGQQFSYEQYF.

This chain connects TRBV7-2 to TRBJ2-3; 9 nucleotides line up with TRBD2. Germline CDR1 is SGHTA and CDR2 is FQGNSA. Trimming took 5 bases from V and 4 from J; bases not matched to a gene: 10. CDR3 length: 16 amino acids. CDR3 nucleotide sequence: TGTGCCAGCAGCCCCCACGGCGGGAGGGTCGCAGATACGCAGTATTTT. It yields the protein CASSPHGGRVADTQYF. Filled out from reference TRBV7-2 and TRBJ2-3, the complete variable domain reads GAGVSQSPSNKVTEKGKDVELRCDPISGHTALYWYRQSLGQGLEFLIYFQGNSAPDKSGLPSDRFSAERTGGSVSTLTIQRTQQEDSAVYLCASSPHGGRVADTQYFGPGTRLTVL.

This chain links TRBV18 with TRBJ2-7; D may be TRBD2 (6 bases). Deletions cut 3 bases from V and 2 bases from J, with 17 bases between. The CDR3 is 16 residues long. Per germline, CDR1 KGHSH and CDR2 LQKENI. This chain's CDR3 is CASSPTGSSGPYEQYF. CDR3 nucleotides: TGTGCCAGCTCACCCACGGGAAGTAGCGGACCCTACGAGCAGTACTTC. The variable domain in full, with the rest retrieved from reference TRBV18 and TRBJ2-7, is NAGVMQNPRHLVRRRGQEARLRCSPMKGHSHVYWYRQLPEEGLKFMVYLQKENIIDESGMPKERFSAEFPKEGPSILRIQQVVRGDSAAYFCASSPTGSSGPYEQYFGPGTRLTVT.

The count of this clone is one. This sequence joins TRBV27 and TRBJ2-7; no clear D. V was clipped by 1 base and J by 0 bases, with 13 bases between them. Germline lookup yields CDR1 MNHEY and CDR2 SMNVEV (reference sequence). The CDR3 has 16 residues. The CDR3 nucleotides are TGTGCCAGCAGTTTATGGGCAGCAAGCCCCTCCTACGAGCAGTACTTC. This sequence encodes CASSLWAASPSYEQYF.

This chain joins TRBV19 and TRBJ2-1; 7 bases line up with TRBD2. From germline, CDR1 is LNHDA and CDR2 SQIVND (reference sequence). The CDR3 is 16 amino acids. V trimming: 7 bases; J trimming: 0 bases; junction bases outside the gene matches: 9. This CDR3 reads CASTPKAGNSYNEQFF. The CDR3, as DNA: TGTGCCAGTACTCCAAAAGCGGGAAACTCCTACAATGAGCAGTTCTTC.

The V and J genes are TRBV5-8 and TRBJ1-4; D gene uncertain. Germline CDR1 SGHTS, CDR2 YDEGEE. This CDR3 contains 16 residues. V was pared by 3 bases and J by 0 bases, with 12 bases between. The CDR3 DNA follows: TGTGCCAGCAGCTCGGCAGGATACGCAACTAATGAAAAACTGTTTTTT. It encodes CASSSAGYATNEKLFF.

The chain uses TRBV5-8 and TRBJ2-7; 10 bases agree with TRBD1. V gave up 2 bases and J gave up 5 bases; unmatched junction bases: 7. The CDR3 spans 15 residues. Germline V gives CDR1 SGHTS, CDR2 YDEGEE. The CDR3 coding sequence is TGTGCCAGCAGCTTCCGGACAGGGGGAATACACGAGCAGTACTTC. This gives the protein CASSFRTGGIHEQYF.

The V call is TRBV19, the J call TRBJ1-5; a weak D match, TRBD1 (5 bases). CDR1 and CDR2 from the germline V gene are LNHDA and SQIVND (reference sequence). This CDR3 region has 13 residues. Trimming cost V 8 bases and J 7 bases, with 15 bases left between them. The DNA of the CDR3 is TGTGCCAGTGGGGACTACAGAAACCAGCCCCAGCATTTT. It is translated as CASGDYRNQPQHF.

The chain uses TRBV27 and TRBJ1-2, with a tentative D call TRBD1 (5 bases). Trimming stripped 4 bases from V and 5 bases from J, with 17 bases between. CDR1 MNHEY and CDR2 SMNVEV come from the germline V gene (reference sequence). This CDR3 is 15 amino acids long. CDR3 coding DNA: TGTGCCAGCAGTTCTTCAGGGATCAGTTGGTATGGCTACACCTTC. It translates to CASSSSGISWYGYTF.

This clone appeared a single time. This chain connects TRBV7-3 to TRBJ2-1; 8 bases are shared with TRBD2. Trimming cost V 2 bases and J 0 bases; bases outside gene matches: 9. The CDR3 consists of 18 residues. Germline V gene data show CDR1 as SGHTA and CDR2 as FQGTGA. CDR3: CASSLEISGILSYNEQFF. The CDR3 region has the DNA TGTGCCAGCAGCTTAGAGATTAGCGGGATCCTCTCCTACAATGAGCAGTTCTTC.

The chain links TRBV4-3 to TRBJ1-2; no clear D. The CDR3 is made up of 13 amino acids. The V and J ends lost 3 bases and 4 bases respectively, with 9 bases between them. Germline V lookup: CDR1 LGHNA, CDR2 YSLEER. CDR3 bases: TGCGCCAGCAGCCAGTCCGGTCCCTATGGCTACACCTTC. It translates to CASSQSGPYGYTF.